This entry features one T cell receptor (beta chain) sequence. The antigen is unknown. The sample comes from a study of T cell responses to AZD1222 COVID-19 vaccine. Whole-study results and caveats: As reported, nearly half of all spike-specific TCRs target variant regions that are unmutated. Just a handful of people given AZD1222 tested seropositive at baseline. Two doses of AZD1222 preceded a rise in Spike-specific TCR breadth and depth.

The table came from immunoSEQ multiplex PCR; TCRdb's copy has only in-frame clones and leaves some out. The sample lists 100,000 to 150,000 clones, roughly 87% occurring once. The germline V gene encodes CDR1 SGHNT and CDR2 YENEEA. Trimming took 1 base from V and 1 from J, leaving 13 bases between them. This CDR3 contains 16 residues. The chain combines TRBV11-3 with TRBJ2-5; possibly TRBD2 for D (5 bases). The starting material was peripheral blood, obtained on day 0 of MenACWY control vaccination. The receptor was derived from an adult in good health. CDR3 sequence: CASSLGDYSTQETQYF. The CDR3 region has the DNA TGTGCCAGCAGCTTAGGAGACTACAGTACCCAAGAGACCCAGTACTTC.